This TCR beta chain stems from a study of shared clonotypes between healthy human individuals. Over several immunoSEQ plates, each subset's genomic DNA was distributed in even portions. Sequencing used immunoSEQ multiplex PCR; TCRdb keeps in-frame clones, though not all of them. This table has about 520,000 clones, approximately 82% appearing once. The CDR3 runs 11 residues. V was cut by 3 bases and J by 4 bases, with 3 bases left in between. The V gene's germline CDR1 is KGHSH and CDR2 LQKENI. In this sample, this clone turned up a few times. The sample contains more than one DNA sequence encoding this CDR3. Free of recent acute infections or vaccinations, the donors were healthy HIV-negative adults.

The chain couples TRBV18 to TRBJ2-5; D not certain. The clonotype comes from a woman aged 35 to 49 in good health. Some clones in this sample may be carry-over from other donors' samples. The sequenced material came from PBMCs. DNA for the CDR3: TGTGCCAGCTCACCGGGAGAGACCCAGTACTTC. Its protein product is CASSPGETQYF.